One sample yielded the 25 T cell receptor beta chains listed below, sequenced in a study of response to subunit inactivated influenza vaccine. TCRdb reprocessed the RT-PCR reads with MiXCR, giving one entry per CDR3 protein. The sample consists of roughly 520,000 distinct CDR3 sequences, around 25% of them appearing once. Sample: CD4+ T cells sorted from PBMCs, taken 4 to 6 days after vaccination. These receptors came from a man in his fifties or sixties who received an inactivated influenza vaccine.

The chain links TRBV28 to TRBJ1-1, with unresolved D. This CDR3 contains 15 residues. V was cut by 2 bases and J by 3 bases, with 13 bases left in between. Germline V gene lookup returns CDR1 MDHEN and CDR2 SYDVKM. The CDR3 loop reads CASSLMTLRDTEAFF. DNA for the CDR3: TGTGCCAGCAGTTTAATGACTCTAAGGGACACTGAAGCTTTCTTT.

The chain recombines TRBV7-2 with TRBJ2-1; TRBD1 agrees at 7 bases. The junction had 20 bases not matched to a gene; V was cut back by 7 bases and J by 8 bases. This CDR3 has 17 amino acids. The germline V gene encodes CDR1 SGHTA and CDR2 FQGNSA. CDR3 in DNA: TGTGCCAGCACCATCCAGGTCGGGACAGTGTCCCCTGATGAGCAGTTCTTC. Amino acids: CASTIQVGTVSPDEQFF.

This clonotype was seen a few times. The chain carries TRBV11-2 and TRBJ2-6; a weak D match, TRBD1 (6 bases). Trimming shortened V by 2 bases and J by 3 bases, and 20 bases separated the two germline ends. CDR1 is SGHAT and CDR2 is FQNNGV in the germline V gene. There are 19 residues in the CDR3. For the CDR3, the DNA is TGTGCCAGCAGCTTACCTACAGGGACCCGGATGCTTGGGGCCAACGTCCTGACTTTC. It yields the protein CASSLPTGTRMLGANVLTF.

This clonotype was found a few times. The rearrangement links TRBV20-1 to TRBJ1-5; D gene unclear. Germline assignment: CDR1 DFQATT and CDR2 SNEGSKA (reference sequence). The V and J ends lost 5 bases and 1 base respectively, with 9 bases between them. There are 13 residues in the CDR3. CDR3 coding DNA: TGCAGTGCTGTTGGCGGGAGCAATCAGCCCCAGCATTTT. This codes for CSAVGGSNQPQHF.

The CDR3 region has the DNA TGCGCCAGCAGCCCGGCCAAAGGAGATACGCAGTATTTT. Its translation is CASSPAKGDTQYF. This rearrangement joins TRBV4-3 to TRBJ2-3; D is ambiguous. V was pared by 4 bases and J by 5 bases, with 10 bases between. This CDR3 has 13 amino acids. The germline gives CDR1 LGHNA, CDR2 YSLEER.

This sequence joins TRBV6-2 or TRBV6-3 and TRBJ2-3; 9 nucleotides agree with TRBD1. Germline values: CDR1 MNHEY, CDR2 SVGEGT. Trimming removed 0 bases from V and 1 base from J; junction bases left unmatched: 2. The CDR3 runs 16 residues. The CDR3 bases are TGTGCCAGCAGTTACTCCCGGACAGGGGGCACAGATACGCAGTATTTT. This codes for CASSYSRTGGTDTQYF.

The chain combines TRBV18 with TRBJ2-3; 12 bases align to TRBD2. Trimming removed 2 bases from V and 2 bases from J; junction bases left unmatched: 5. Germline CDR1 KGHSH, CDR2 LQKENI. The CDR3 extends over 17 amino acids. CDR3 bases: TGTGCCAGCTCACCAGCGACTAGCGGGAGCCACACAGATACGCAGTATTTT. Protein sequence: CASSPATSGSHTDTQYF.

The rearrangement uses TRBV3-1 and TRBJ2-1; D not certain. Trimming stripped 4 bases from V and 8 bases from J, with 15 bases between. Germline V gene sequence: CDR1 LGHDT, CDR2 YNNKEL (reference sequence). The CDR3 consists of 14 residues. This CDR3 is CASSLRGPRDEQFF. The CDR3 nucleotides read TGTGCCAGCAGCCTCCGCGGCCCCCGGGATGAGCAGTTCTTC.

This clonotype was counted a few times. This CDR3 reads CASSLGTEVYYGYTF. CDR3 nucleotide sequence: TGTGCCAGCAGCTTGGGTACAGAAGTATACTATGGCTACACCTTC. The chain carries TRBV5-6 and TRBJ1-2, with D unresolved. Germline assignment: CDR1 SGHDT and CDR2 YYEEEE. The germline V and J ends were trimmed by 0 bases and 3 bases, with 12 bases remaining between them. The CDR3 is 15 amino acids. Full variable domain (remainder filled in from reference TRBV5-6 and TRBJ1-2): DAGVTQSPTHLIKTRGQQVTLRCSPKSGHDTVSWYQQALGQGPQFIFQYYEEEERQRGNFPDRFSGHQFPNYSSELNVNALLLGDSALYLCASSLGTEVYYGYTFGSGTRLTVV.

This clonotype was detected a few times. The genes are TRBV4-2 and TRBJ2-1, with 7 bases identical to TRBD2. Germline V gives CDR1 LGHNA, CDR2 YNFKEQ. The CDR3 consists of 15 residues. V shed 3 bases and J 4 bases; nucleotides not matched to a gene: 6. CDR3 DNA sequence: TGTGCCAGCAGCCAGGCTGCGGGGGAGTACAATGAGCAGTTCTTC. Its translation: CASSQAAGEYNEQFF.

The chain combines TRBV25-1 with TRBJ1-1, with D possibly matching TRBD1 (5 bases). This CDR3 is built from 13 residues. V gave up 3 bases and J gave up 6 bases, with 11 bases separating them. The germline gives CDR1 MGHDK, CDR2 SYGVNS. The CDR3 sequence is CASSERRGAEAFF. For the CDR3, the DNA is TGTGCCAGCAGTGAGAGGCGGGGCGCTGAAGCTTTCTTT.

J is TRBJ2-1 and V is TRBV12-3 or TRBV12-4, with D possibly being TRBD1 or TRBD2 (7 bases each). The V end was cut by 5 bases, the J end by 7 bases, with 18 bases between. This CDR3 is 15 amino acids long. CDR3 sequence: CASSRGTAGWNEQFF. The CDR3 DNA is TGTGCCAGCAGTAGGGGGACAGCGGGGTGGAATGAGCAGTTCTTC.

Here the CDR3 DNA reads TGTGCCAGCACCACCCTCAACGGGAACACTGAAGCTTTCTTT. It codes for CASTTLNGNTEAFF. The chain joins TRBV6-1 to TRBJ1-1, with D hard to call. The V gene lost 7 bases and the J gene lost 1 base, with 13 bases spanning the gap. Germline loops: CDR1 MNHNS, CDR2 SASEGT. The CDR3 is 14 amino acids.

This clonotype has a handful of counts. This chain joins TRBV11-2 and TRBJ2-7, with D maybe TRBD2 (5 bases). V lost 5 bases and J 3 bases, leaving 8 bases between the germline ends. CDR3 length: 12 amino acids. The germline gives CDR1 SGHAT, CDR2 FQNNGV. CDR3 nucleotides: TGTGCCAGCAGCATTAGCGACTACGAGCAGTACTTC. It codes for CASSISDYEQYF.

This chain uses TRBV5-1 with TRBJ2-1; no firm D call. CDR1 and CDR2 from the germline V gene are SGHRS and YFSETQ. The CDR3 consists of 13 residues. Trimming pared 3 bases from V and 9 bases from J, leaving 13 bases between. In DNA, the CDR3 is TGCGCCAGCAGCTCGCGAGTGTATCCTGAGCAGTTCTTC. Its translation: CASSSRVYPEQFF.

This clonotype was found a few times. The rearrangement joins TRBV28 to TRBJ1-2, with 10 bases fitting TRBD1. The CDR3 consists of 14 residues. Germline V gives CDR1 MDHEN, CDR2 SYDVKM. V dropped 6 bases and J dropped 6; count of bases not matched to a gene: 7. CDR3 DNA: TGTGCCAGCAGCACGGGACAGGGGAACGATGGCTACACCTTC. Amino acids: CASSTGQGNDGYTF.

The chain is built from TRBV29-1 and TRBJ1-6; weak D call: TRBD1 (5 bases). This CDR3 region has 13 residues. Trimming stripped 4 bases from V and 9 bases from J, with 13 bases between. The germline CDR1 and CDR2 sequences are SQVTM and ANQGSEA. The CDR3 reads CSVVIGEGSPLHF. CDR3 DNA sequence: TGCAGCGTTGTTATAGGGGAAGGTTCACCCCTCCACTTT.

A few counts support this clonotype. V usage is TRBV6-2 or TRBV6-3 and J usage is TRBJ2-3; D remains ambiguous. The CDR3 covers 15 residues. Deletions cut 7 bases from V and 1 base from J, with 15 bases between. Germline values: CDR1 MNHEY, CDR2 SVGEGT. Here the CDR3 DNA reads TGTGCCAGCATAGGGCCCCAAATTGGCACAGATACGCAGTATTTT. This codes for CASIGPQIGTDTQYF.

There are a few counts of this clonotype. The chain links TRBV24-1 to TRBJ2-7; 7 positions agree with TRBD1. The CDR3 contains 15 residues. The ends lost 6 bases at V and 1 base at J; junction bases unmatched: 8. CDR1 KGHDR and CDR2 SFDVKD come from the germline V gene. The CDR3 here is CATSPGTVPSYEQYF. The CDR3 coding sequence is TGTGCCACCAGTCCGGGGACAGTTCCTTCCTACGAGCAGTACTTC.

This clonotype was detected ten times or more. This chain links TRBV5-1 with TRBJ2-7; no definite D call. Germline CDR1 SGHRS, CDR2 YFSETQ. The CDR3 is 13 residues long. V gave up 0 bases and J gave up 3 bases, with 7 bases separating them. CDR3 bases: TGCGCCAGCAGCTTGGACAGTGACTACGAGCAGTACTTC. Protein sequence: CASSLDSDYEQYF.

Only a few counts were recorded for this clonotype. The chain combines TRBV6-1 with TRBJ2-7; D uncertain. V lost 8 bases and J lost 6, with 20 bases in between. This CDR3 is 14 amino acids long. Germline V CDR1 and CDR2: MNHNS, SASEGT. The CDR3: CASALRSGFGEQYF. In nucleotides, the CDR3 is TGTGCCAGCGCACTGAGGTCTGGTTTCGGCGAGCAGTACTTC.

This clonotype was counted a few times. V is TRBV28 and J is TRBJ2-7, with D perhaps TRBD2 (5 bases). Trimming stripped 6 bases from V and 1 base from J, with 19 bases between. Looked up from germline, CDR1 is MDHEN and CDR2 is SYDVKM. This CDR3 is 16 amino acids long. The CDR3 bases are TGTGCCAGCAGGTCCTTCTTGGAGGCGGATTCCTACGAGCAGTACTTC. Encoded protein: CASRSFLEADSYEQYF.

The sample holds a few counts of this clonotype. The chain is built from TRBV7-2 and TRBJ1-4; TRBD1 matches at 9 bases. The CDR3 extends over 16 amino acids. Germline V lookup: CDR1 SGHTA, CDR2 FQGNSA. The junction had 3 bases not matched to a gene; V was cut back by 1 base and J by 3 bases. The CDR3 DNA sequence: TGTGCCAGCAGCTTAGGGGGACAGGGTGCTAATGAAAAACTGTTTTTT. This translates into CASSLGGQGANEKLFF.

The CDR3 region is CASSLTALSNQPQHF. CDR3 DNA sequence: TGTGCCAGCAGCTTAACAGCACTGAGCAATCAGCCCCAGCATTTT. V and J are TRBV7-2 and TRBJ1-5; D is unresolved. Germline lookup yields CDR1 SGHTA and CDR2 FQGNSA. There are 15 residues in the CDR3. Trimming cost V 2 bases and J 1 base, with 9 bases left between them.

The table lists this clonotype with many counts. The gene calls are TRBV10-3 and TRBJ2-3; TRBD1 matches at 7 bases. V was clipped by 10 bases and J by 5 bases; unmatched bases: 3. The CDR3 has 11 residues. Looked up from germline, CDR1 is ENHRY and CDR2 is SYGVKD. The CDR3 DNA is TGTGCCACCAACAGGGGAGATACGCAGTATTTT. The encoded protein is CATNRGDTQYF.